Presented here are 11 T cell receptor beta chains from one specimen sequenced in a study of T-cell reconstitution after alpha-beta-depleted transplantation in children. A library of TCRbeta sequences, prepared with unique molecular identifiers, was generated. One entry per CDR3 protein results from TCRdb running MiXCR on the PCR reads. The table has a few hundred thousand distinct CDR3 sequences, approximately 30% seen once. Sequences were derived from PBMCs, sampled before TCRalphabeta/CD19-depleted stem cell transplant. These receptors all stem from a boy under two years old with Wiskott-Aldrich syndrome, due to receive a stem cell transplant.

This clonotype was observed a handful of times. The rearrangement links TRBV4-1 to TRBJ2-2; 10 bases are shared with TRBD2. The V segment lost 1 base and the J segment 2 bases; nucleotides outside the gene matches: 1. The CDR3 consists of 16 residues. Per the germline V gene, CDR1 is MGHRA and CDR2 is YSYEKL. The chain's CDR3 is CASSQVAGGNTGELFF. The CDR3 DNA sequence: TGCGCCAGCAGCCAAGTAGCGGGAGGCAACACCGGGGAGCTGTTTTTT.

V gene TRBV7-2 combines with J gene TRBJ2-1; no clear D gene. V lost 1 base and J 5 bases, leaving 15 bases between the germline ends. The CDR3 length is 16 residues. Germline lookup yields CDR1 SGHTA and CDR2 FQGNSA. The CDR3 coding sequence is TGTGCCAGCAGCTTAGTTCGAGGATTAGGCCACAATGAGCAGTTCTTC. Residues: CASSLVRGLGHNEQFF.

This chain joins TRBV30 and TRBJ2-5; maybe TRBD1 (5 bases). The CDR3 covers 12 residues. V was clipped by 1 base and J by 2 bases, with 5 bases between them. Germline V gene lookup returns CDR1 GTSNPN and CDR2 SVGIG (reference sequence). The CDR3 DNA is TGTGCCTGGAGTGGACAGCAAGAGACCCAGTACTTC. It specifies CAWSGQQETQYF.

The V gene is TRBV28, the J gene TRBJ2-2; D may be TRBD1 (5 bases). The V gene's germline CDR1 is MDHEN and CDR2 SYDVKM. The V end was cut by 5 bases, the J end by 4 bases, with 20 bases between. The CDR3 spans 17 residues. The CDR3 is CASSTRWGGAGTGELFF. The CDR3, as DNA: TGTGCCAGCAGTACCCGGTGGGGTGGGGCCGGCACCGGGGAGCTGTTTTTT.

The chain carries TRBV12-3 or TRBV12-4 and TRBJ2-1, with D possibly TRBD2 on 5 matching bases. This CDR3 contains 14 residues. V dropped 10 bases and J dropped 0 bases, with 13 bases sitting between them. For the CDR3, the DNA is TGTGCCACCCTCGATCGGGACTCCTACAATGAGCAGTTCTTC. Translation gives CATLDRDSYNEQFF.

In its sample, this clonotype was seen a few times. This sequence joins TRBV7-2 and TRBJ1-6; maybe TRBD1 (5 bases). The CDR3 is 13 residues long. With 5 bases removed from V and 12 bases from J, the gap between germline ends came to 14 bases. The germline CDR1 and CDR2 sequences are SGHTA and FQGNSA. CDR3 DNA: TGTGCCAGCAGCGACCGGGACCTGCGACCCCTCCACTTT. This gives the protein CASSDRDLRPLHF.

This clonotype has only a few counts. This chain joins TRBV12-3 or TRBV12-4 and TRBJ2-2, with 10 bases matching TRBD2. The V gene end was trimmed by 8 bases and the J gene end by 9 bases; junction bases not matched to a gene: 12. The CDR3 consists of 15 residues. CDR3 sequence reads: CASGERLAGFRELFF. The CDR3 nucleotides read TGTGCCAGCGGGGAGAGACTAGCGGGTTTCAGGGAGCTGTTTTTT.

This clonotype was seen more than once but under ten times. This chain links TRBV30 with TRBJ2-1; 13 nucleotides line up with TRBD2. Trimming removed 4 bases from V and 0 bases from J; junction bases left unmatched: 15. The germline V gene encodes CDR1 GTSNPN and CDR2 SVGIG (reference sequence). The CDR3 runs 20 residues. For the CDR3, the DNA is TGTGCCTGGAAGGTCCAAAGACTAGCGGGAGGACCAAGCTCCTACAATGAGCAGTTCTTC. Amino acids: CAWKVQRLAGGPSSYNEQFF.

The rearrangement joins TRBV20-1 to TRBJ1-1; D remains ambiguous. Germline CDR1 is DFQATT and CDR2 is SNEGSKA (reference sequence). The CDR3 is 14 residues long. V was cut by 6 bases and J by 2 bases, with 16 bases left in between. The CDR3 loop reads CSAYAQRSNTEAFF. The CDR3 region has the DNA TGCAGTGCCTATGCACAGAGATCAAACACTGAAGCTTTCTTT.

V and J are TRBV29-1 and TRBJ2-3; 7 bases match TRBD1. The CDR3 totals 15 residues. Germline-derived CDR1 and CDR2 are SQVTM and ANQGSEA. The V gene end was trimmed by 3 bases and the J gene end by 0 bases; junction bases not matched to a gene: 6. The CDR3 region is CSVESQGVSTDTQYF. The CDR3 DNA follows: TGCAGCGTTGAGAGCCAGGGGGTCAGCACAGATACGCAGTATTTT.

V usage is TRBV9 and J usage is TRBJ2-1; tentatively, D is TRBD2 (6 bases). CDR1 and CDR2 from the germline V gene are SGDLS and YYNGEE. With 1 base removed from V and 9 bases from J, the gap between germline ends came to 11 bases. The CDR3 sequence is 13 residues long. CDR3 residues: CASSVSSGLEQFF. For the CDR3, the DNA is TGTGCCAGCAGCGTATCCAGCGGGCTTGAGCAGTTCTTC.